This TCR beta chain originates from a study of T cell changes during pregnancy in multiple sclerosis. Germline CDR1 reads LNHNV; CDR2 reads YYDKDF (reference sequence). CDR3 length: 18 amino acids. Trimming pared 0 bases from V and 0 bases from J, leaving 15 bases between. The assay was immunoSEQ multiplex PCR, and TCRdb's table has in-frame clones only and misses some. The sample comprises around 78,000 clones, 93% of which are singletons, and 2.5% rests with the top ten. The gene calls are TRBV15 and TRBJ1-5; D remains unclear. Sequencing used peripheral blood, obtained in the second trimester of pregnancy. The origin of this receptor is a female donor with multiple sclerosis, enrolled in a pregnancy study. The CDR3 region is CATSRDLGVTNSNQPQHF. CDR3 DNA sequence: TGTGCCACCAGCAGAGATTTGGGAGTTACTAATAGCAATCAGCCCCAGCATTTT.